The 17 T cell receptor beta chains below come from one sample, sequenced in a study of shared clonotypes between healthy human individuals. Repertoires were generated with immunoSEQ multiplex PCR, while TCRdb's copy carries only in-frame clones and drops some. This table has 2.3 million or so clones, approximately 95% appearing once. What was sequenced was naive CD4+ T cells from PBMCs. The subset is: CD45RA+ positively selected. All receptors come from a man younger than 35 in good health. Some clones in this sample may be carry-over from other donors' samples.

A note on this clone: In the same sample, other DNA sequences code for this CDR3. The chain uses TRBV28 and TRBJ1-5; possibly TRBD1 for D (6 bases). This CDR3 spans 15 amino acids. CDR1 is MDHEN, CDR2 SYDVKM, per germline. The V gene lost 3 bases and the J gene lost 0 bases, with 9 bases spanning the gap. CDR3 sequence (DNA): TGTGCCAGCAGTTTGCCACAGGGTAGCAATCAGCCCCAGCATTTT. It yields the protein CASSLPQGSNQPQHF. The complete variable domain, with remaining parts taken from reference TRBV28 and TRBJ1-5, reads DVKVTQSSRYLVKRTGEKVFLECVQDMDHENMFWYRQDPGLGLRLIYFSYDVKMKEKGDIPEGYSVSREKKERFSLILESASTNQTSMYLCASSLPQGSNQPQHFGDGTRLSIL.

The gene calls are TRBV7-2 and TRBJ1-1; perhaps TRBD1 as D (5 bases). CDR1 is SGHTA, CDR2 FQGNSA, per germline. Trimming stripped 1 base from V and 3 bases from J, with 15 bases between. The CDR3 length is 16 residues. The chain's CDR3 is CASSLVPRGKDTEAFF. The CDR3 bases are TGTGCCAGCAGCTTAGTCCCCCGGGGGAAGGACACTGAAGCTTTCTTT.

The rearrangement uses TRBV30 and TRBJ1-6; D remains ambiguous. Looked up from germline, CDR1 is GTSNPN and CDR2 is SVGIG (reference sequence). The V gene lost 4 bases and the J gene lost 2 bases, with 6 bases spanning the gap. The CDR3 spans 13 residues. This CDR3 is CAWTTTYNSPLHF. The CDR3 coding sequence is TGTGCCTGGACAACGACCTATAATTCACCCCTCCACTTT.

Of note for this clone: At the DNA level, this CDR3 is encoded by other sequences in the same sample as well. V usage is TRBV5-1 and J usage is TRBJ2-3; D is ambiguous. V was pared by 1 base and J by 5 bases, with 5 bases between. Germline assignment: CDR1 SGHRS and CDR2 YFSETQ. The CDR3 consists of 12 residues. CDR3 in DNA: TGCGCCAGCAGCTTGTCGGGAGATACGCAGTATTTT. Translation: CASSLSGDTQYF.

The CDR3 DNA sequence: TGTGCCAGCAGTCCGGGACAGGGGAGGGATGAGCAGTTCTTC. Translating it yields CASSPGQGRDEQFF. The chain carries TRBV6-6 and TRBJ2-1, with 10 bases aligning to TRBD1. This CDR3 spans 14 amino acids. Germline CDR1 reads MNHNY; CDR2 reads SVGAGI (reference sequence). The V segment lost 5 bases and the J segment 8 bases; nucleotides outside the gene matches: 6.

The chain combines TRBV10-3 with TRBJ1-1; TRBD1 matches at 8 bases. J was trimmed by 4 bases and V by 7 bases; bases with no gene match: 5. Germline loops: CDR1 ENHRY, CDR2 SYGVKD. The CDR3 extends over 13 amino acids. The CDR3 is CAINDRGSTEAFF. CDR3 DNA sequence: TGTGCCATCAACGACAGGGGTAGCACTGAAGCTTTCTTT.

With regard to this clone: Within the sample, other DNA sequences also encode this same CDR3. The gene calls are TRBV2 and TRBJ2-3; TRBD1 agrees at 7 bases. The CDR3 covers 13 residues. The V gene's germline CDR1 is SNHLY and CDR2 FYNNEI. Trimming took 8 bases from V and 2 from J; bases not matched to a gene: 4. The CDR3 reads CASRDRATDTQYF. The CDR3 bases are TGTGCCAGCCGCGACAGGGCCACAGATACGCAGTATTTT. Looking up the rest from reference TRBV2 and TRBJ2-3 gives the full variable domain: EPEVTQTPSHQVTQMGQEVILRCVPISNHLYFYWYRQILGQKVEFLVSFYNNEISEKSEIFDDQFSVERPDGSNFTLKIRSTKLEDSAMYFCASRDRATDTQYFGPGTRLTVL.

The V and J genes are TRBV4-2 and TRBJ1-4, with 7 bases lining up with TRBD1. The germline gives CDR1 LGHNA, CDR2 YNFKEQ. The CDR3 has 18 residues. Unmatched junction bases numbered 9, after V lost 2 bases and J lost 0 bases. The DNA of the CDR3 is TGTGCCAGCAGCCAACGATATTTCCAGGGGGCAACTAATGAAAAACTGTTTTTT. Translating gives CASSQRYFQGATNEKLFF.

Worth noting for this clone: This sample also contains other DNA sequences that code for the same CDR3. The chain uses TRBV30 and TRBJ2-7; no clear D gene. The CDR3 has 11 amino acids. The V and J ends lost 0 bases and 6 bases respectively, with 6 bases between them. Looked up from germline, CDR1 is GTSNPN and CDR2 is SVGIG (reference sequence). CDR3: CAWSVLVEQYF. The CDR3 DNA is TGTGCCTGGAGTGTACTCGTCGAGCAGTACTTC. The full variable domain, its missing parts supplied by reference TRBV30 and TRBJ2-7, is SQTIHQWPATLVQPVGSPLSLECTVEGTSNPNLYWYRQAAGRGLQLLFYSVGIGQISSEVPQNLSASRPQDRQFILSSKKLLLSDSGFYLCAWSVLVEQYFGPGTRLTVT.

This clone was observed once. The V gene is TRBV2, the J gene TRBJ2-3; D remains unclear. This CDR3 has 15 residues. Germline assignment: CDR1 SNHLY and CDR2 FYNNEI. V was pared by 2 bases and J by 2 bases, with 11 bases between. CDR3 nucleotides: TGTGCCAGCAGTGAAAGTCTCACCGACACAGATACGCAGTATTTT. It translates to CASSESLTDTDTQYF.

CDR3 bases: TGCAGTGCTAGACAGTACACTGAAGCTTTCTTT. Its protein product is CSARQYTEAFF. The rearrangement links TRBV20-1 to TRBJ1-1, with D unclear. Germline CDR1 DFQATT, CDR2 SNEGSKA (reference sequence). V dropped 2 bases and J dropped 3 bases, with 4 bases sitting between them. The CDR3 length is 11 residues.

The V gene is TRBV9, the J gene TRBJ1-2; no firm D call. CDR1 and CDR2 from the germline V gene are SGDLS and YYNGEE. This CDR3 has 16 amino acids. V lost 0 bases to trimming and J lost 8 bases, with 20 bases between them. For the CDR3, the DNA is TGTGCCAGCAGCGTAGGGATCCCCCGCGGGCTGGAGGGCTACACCTTC. It translates to CASSVGIPRGLEGYTF.

The count of this clone is one. This sequence joins TRBV5-1 and TRBJ2-1; D perhaps matches TRBD2 (6 bases). The V gene lost 4 bases and the J gene lost 6 bases, with 17 bases spanning the gap. The CDR3 covers 15 residues. Germline V gives CDR1 SGHRS, CDR2 YFSETQ. CDR3 DNA: TGCGCCAGCAGCCTACTAGCCCCAACTTCCAATGAGCAGTTCTTC. Translating it yields CASSLLAPTSNEQFF.

This sequence joins TRBV20-1 and TRBJ2-5; D unclear. Trimming took off 4 bases at V and 7 bases at J, with 7 bases between the two ends. The CDR3 covers 10 residues. Germline CDR1 is DFQATT and CDR2 is SNEGSKA (reference sequence). The CDR3 nucleotides read TGCAGTGCTATGGTTGGGACCCAGTACTTC. This gives the protein CSAMVGTQYF.

The V and J genes are TRBV6-1 and TRBJ2-7; 7 bases align to TRBD2. The V gene's germline CDR1 is MNHNS and CDR2 SASEGT. There are 14 residues in the CDR3. The trim removed 4 bases at V and 3 bases at J, leaving 6 bases unmatched. CDR3 sequence reads: CASSAGRVIYEQYF. The CDR3 DNA follows: TGTGCCAGCAGTGCGGGGAGGGTGATCTACGAGCAGTACTTC.

This rearrangement joins TRBV28 to TRBJ2-7; D is undetermined. The CDR3 consists of 15 residues. Per germline, CDR1 MDHEN and CDR2 SYDVKM. V was shortened by 7 bases and J by 0 bases, with 16 bases between the two germline ends. The CDR3 here is CASTPIGPGSYEQYF. The CDR3 bases are TGTGCCAGCACCCCGATTGGGCCGGGCTCCTACGAGCAGTACTTC.

This rearrangement joins TRBV7-3 to TRBJ2-7, with TRBD2 matching 10 bases. This CDR3 is built from 16 residues. J was trimmed by 7 bases and V by 5 bases; bases with no gene match: 14. The germline CDR1 and CDR2 sequences are SGHTA and FQGTGA. CDR3 protein: CASSPQPSGSYNEQYF. CDR3 DNA sequence: TGTGCCAGCAGCCCCCAACCTAGCGGGAGTTATAATGAGCAGTACTTC. The complete variable domain, with remaining parts taken from reference TRBV7-3 and TRBJ2-7, reads GAGVSQTPSNKVTEKGKYVELRCDPISGHTALYWYRQSLGQGPEFLIYFQGTGAADDSGLPNDRFFAVRPEGSVSTLKIQRTERGDSAVYLCASSPQPSGSYNEQYFGPGTRLTVT.